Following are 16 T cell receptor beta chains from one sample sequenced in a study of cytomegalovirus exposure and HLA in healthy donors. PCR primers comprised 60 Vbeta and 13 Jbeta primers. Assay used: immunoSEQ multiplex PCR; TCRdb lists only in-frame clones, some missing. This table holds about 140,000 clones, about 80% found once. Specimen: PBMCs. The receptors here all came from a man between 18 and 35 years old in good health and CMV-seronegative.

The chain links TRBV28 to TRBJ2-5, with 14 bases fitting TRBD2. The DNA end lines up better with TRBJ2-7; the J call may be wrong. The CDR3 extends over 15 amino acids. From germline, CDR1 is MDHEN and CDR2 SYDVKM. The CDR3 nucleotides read TGTGCCAGCAGTTTAGGGACTAGCGGGAGAGACGAGCAGTACTTC. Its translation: CASSLGTSGRDEQYF.

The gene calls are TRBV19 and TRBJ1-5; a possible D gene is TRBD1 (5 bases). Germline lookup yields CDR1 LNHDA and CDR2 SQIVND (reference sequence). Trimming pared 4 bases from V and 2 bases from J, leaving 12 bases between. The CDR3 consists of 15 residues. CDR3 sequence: CASSNPGKGNQPQHF. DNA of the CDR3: TGTGCCAGTAGTAACCCAGGGAAGGGCAATCAGCCCCAGCATTTT.

The CDR3 sequence is CASSLDPGLASEQYF. The CDR3 nucleotides read TGTGCCAGCAGCCTAGACCCGGGACTAGCATCCGAGCAGTACTTC. This sequence joins TRBV9 and TRBJ2-7; 9 positions match TRBD2. CDR3 length equals 15 residues. The germline V gene has CDR1 SGDLS and CDR2 YYNGEE. Trimming cost V 4 bases and J 6 bases; bases outside gene matches: 11. Based on the CDR3 plus reference TRBV9 and TRBJ2-7, the full variable domain is DSGVTQTPKHLITATGQRVTLRCSPRSGDLSVYWYQQSLDQGLQFLIQYYNGEERAKGNILERFSAQQFPDLHSELNLSSLELGDSALYFCASSLDPGLASEQYFGPGTRLTVT.

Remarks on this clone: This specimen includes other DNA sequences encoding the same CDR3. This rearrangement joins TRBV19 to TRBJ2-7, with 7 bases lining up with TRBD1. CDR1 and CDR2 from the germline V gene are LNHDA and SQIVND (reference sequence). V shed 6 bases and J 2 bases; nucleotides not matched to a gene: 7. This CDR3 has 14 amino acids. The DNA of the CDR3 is TGTGCCAGTAGCCCGGGGCAGGGGGCCTACGAGCAGTACTTC. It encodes CASSPGQGAYEQYF.

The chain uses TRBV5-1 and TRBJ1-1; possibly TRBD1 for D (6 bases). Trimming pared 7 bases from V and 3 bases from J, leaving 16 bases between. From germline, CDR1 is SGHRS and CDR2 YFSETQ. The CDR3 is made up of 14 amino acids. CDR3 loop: CASCRDTVDTEAFF. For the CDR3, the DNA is TGCGCCAGCTGCCGGGACACTGTTGACACTGAAGCTTTCTTT.

The CDR3 spells CASSLGPPRTSGYTF. The CDR3, as DNA: TGCGCCAGCAGCTTGGGACCCCCCCGAACTAGCGGCTACACCTTC. J is TRBJ1-2 and V is TRBV5-1; D not resolved. This CDR3 is 15 amino acids long. V was shortened by 0 bases and J by 8 bases, with 17 bases between the two germline ends. From germline, CDR1 is SGHRS and CDR2 YFSETQ.

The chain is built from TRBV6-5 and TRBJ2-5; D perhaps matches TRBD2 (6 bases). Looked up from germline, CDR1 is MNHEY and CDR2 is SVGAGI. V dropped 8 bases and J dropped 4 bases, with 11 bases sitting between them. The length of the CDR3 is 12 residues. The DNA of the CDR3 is TGTGCCAGCGGGGGGTGGAGAGAGACCCAGTACTTC. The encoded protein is CASGGWRETQYF.

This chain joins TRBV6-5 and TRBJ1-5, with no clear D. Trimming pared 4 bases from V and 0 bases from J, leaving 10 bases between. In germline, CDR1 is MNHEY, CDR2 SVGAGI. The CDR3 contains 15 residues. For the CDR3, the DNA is TGTGCCAGCAGTTTGGGAGAGTATAGCAATCAGCCCCAGCATTTT. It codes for CASSLGEYSNQPQHF.

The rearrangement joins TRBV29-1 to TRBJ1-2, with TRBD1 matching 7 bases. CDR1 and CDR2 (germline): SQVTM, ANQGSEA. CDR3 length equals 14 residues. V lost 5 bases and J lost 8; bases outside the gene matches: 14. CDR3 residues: CSVPAGTALRGYTF. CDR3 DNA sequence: TGCAGCGTTCCCGCCGGGACAGCGCTGCGGGGCTACACCTTC.

The CDR3 sequence: CASSPLVNSYEQYF. The CDR3 DNA follows: TGTGCCAGCTCACCACTTGTCAACTCCTACGAGCAGTACTTC. This rearrangement joins TRBV18 to TRBJ2-7; D remains unclear. The CDR3 runs 14 residues. Trimming pared 1 base from V and 0 bases from J, leaving 7 bases between. From germline, CDR1 is KGHSH and CDR2 LQKENI.

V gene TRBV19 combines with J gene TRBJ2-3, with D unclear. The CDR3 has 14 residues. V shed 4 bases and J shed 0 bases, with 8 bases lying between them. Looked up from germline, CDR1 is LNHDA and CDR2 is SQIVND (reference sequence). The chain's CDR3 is CASSTTGSTDTQYF. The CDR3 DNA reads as TGTGCCAGTAGTACGACCGGGAGCACAGATACGCAGTATTTT. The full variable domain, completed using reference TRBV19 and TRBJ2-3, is DGGITQSPKYLFRKEGQNVTLSCEQNLNHDAMYWYRQDPGQGLRLIYYSQIVNDFQKGDIAEGYSVSREKKESFPLTVTSAQKNPTAFYLCASSTTGSTDTQYFGPGTRLTVL.

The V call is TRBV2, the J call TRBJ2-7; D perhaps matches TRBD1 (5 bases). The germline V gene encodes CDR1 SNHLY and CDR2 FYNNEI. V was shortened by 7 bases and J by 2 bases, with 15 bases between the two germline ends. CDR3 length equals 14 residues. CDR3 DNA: TGTGCCAGCAAAACAGGTGTAGAAGCCTACGAGCAGTACTTC. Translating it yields CASKTGVEAYEQYF.

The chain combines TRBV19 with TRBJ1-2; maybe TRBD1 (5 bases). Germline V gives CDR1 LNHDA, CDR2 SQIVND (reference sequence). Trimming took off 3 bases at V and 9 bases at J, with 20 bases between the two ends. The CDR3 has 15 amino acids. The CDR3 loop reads CASSIPSFGGYSYTF. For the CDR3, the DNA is TGTGCCAGTAGTATCCCGTCTTTCGGGGGATATAGCTACACCTTC.

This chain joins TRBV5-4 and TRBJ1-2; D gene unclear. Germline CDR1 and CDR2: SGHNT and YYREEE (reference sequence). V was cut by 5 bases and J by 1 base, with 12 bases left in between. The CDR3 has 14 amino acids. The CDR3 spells CASSRRNFNYGYTF. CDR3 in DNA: TGTGCCAGCAGTAGGAGGAATTTTAACTATGGCTACACCTTC.

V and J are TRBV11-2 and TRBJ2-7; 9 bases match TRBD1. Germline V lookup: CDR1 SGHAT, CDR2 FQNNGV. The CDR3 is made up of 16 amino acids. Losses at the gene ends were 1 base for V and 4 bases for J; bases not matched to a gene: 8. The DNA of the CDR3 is TGTGCCAGCAGCTTAGCCTCGGGACAGGGAATTTACGAGCAGTACTTC. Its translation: CASSLASGQGIYEQYF.

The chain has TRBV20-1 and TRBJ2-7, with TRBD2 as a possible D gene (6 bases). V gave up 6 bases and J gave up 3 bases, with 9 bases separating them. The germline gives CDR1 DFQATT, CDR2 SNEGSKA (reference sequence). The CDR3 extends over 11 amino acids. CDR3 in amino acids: CSARRDYEQYF. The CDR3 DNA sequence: TGCAGTGCAAGGCGGGACTACGAGCAGTACTTC.